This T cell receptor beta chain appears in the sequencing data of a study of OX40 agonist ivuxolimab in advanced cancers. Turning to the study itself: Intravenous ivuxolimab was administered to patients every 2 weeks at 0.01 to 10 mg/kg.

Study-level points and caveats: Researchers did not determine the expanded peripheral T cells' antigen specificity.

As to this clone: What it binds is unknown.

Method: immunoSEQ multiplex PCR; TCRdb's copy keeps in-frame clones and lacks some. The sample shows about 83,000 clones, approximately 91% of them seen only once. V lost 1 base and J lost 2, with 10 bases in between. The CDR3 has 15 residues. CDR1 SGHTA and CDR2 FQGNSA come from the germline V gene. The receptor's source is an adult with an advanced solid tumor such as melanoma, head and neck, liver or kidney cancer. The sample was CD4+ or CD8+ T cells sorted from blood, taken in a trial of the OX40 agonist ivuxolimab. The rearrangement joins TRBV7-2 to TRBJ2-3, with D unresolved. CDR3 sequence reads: CASSLGNANTDTQYF. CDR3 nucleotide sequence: TGTGCCAGCAGCTTAGGTAACGCCAACACAGATACGCAGTATTTT.